This T cell receptor beta chain was observed in a study of blood T cell repertoires in COVID-19. Study details: Collection of acute and convalescent COVID-19 samples took place in the United States, Italy and Spain.

Assay: immunoSEQ multiplex PCR; the TCRdb copy retains only in-frame clones and omits some. The sample lists fewer than 200,000 clones, 75% to 80% seen once, with less than 30% in the top ten. The germline V gene has CDR1 SGHRS and CDR2 YFSETQ. V shed 7 bases and J 4 bases; nucleotides not matched to a gene: 11. The CDR3 has 16 residues. V usage is TRBV5-1 and J usage is TRBJ1-2, with 12 positions matching TRBD1. The clonotype comes from an older woman with acute or convalescent COVID-19. Sequencing was carried out using peripheral blood. In DNA, the CDR3 is TGCGCCAGCTCCGGGGGGACAGGGGGCGCGGGCTATGGCTACACCTTC. Amino acid sequence: CASSGGTGGAGYGYTF.